One and the same sample provided the 11 T cell receptor beta chains below, sequenced in a study of cytomegalovirus exposure and HLA in healthy donors. Use of 60 Vbeta and 13 Jbeta primers characterized the PCR. Assay used: immunoSEQ multiplex PCR; TCRdb lists only in-frame clones, some missing. The sample contains 150,000 to 200,000 clones, 75% to 85% of which appear only once. The material sequenced was PBMCs. The receptors stem from a woman under 30 in good health and CMV-seropositive.

The J gene is TRBJ1-6, the V gene TRBV19; a weak D match, TRBD1 (6 bases). V dropped 8 bases and J dropped 6 bases, with 14 bases sitting between them. CDR1 LNHDA and CDR2 SQIVND come from the germline V gene (reference sequence). This CDR3 has 14 amino acids. CDR3 residues: CASSAQGSNSPLHF. CDR3 sequence (DNA): TGTGCCAGTTCGGCGCAGGGGAGTAATTCACCCCTCCACTTT. The variable domain in full, completed from reference TRBV19 and TRBJ1-6, reads DGGITQSPKYLFRKEGQNVTLSCEQNLNHDAMYWYRQDPGQGLRLIYYSQIVNDFQKGDIAEGYSVSREKKESFPLTVTSAQKNPTAFYLCASSAQGSNSPLHFGNGTRLTVT.

The chain recombines TRBV7-9 with TRBJ2-7; a weak D match, TRBD2 (6 bases). CDR1 is SEHNR and CDR2 is FQNEAQ in the germline V gene (reference sequence). The CDR3 has 13 amino acids. Trimming cost V 3 bases and J 5 bases, with 11 bases left between them. The CDR3 DNA reads TGTGCCAGCAGCTTCCGGGGGATGAACGAGCAGTACTTC. Translating gives CASSFRGMNEQYF.

By share of the sample, this clone is medium-sized. The chain has TRBV5-6 and TRBJ1-4, with a possible D match to TRBD1 (6 bases). This CDR3 has 15 amino acids. Germline V gives CDR1 SGHDT, CDR2 YYEEEE. V was clipped by 3 bases and J by 5 bases, with 14 bases between them. The CDR3 sequence is CASSSRTVENEKLFF. CDR3 nucleotides: TGTGCCAGCAGCTCTAGGACAGTAGAAAATGAAAAACTGTTTTTT.

The genes are TRBV6-6 and TRBJ2-3; the match to TRBD2 covers 9 bases. The CDR3 spans 15 residues. The germline V gene encodes CDR1 MNHNY and CDR2 SVGAGI (reference sequence). The V segment lost 4 bases and the J segment 7 bases; nucleotides outside the gene matches: 9. As DNA, the CDR3 is TGTGCCAGCAGTTCGTGGACTAGCGTCTTAAATACGCAGTATTTT. Encoded protein: CASSSWTSVLNTQYF.

This chain connects TRBV7-2 to TRBJ2-7; 7 positions match TRBD2. CDR3 length: 15 amino acids. The germline V gene encodes CDR1 SGHTA and CDR2 FQGNSA. V lost 5 bases to trimming and J lost 0 bases; unmatched junction nucleotides: 7. This CDR3 is CASSVVASGSYEQYF. As DNA, the CDR3 is TGTGCCAGCAGCGTAGTGGCTAGCGGCTCCTACGAGCAGTACTTC.

The chain employs TRBV9 and TRBJ2-2, with D tentatively TRBD1 (6 bases). V was pared by 4 bases and J by 4 bases, with 14 bases between. Germline V gene lookup returns CDR1 SGDLS and CDR2 YYNGEE. The CDR3 spans 15 residues. CDR3 sequence: CASSPGVFGTGELFF. In DNA form, the CDR3 reads TGTGCCAGCAGCCCAGGGGTATTCGGCACCGGGGAGCTGTTTTTT.

The V gene is TRBV30, the J gene TRBJ2-3; tentatively, D is TRBD2 (6 bases). The V gene's germline CDR1 is GTSNPN and CDR2 SVGIG (reference sequence). The V end lost 3 bases, the J end lost 6 bases, and 16 bases lay between the germline ends. The CDR3 totals 14 residues. CDR3: CAWSRLGGADTQYF. The CDR3 DNA reads TGTGCCTGGAGCCGGCTAGGAGGGGCGGATACGCAGTATTTT. Filled out from reference TRBV30 and TRBJ2-3, the complete variable domain reads SQTIHQWPATLVQPVGSPLSLECTVEGTSNPNLYWYRQAAGRGLQLLFYSVGIGQISSEVPQNLSASRPQDRQFILSSKKLLLSDSGFYLCAWSRLGGADTQYFGPGTRLTVL.

This rearrangement joins TRBV7-8 to TRBJ2-7; 11 positions match TRBD2. Trimming took 1 base from V and 1 from J; bases not matched to a gene: 9. The CDR3 covers 18 residues. In germline, CDR1 is SGHVS, CDR2 FQNEAQ. This CDR3 reads CASSLVGRTSGGSYEQYF. The DNA for the CDR3 is TGTGCCAGCAGCTTAGTTGGACGTACTAGCGGGGGATCCTACGAGCAGTACTTC. The variable domain in full, with the rest retrieved from reference TRBV7-8 and TRBJ2-7, is GAGVSQSPRYKVAKRGQDVALRCDPISGHVSLFWYQQALGQGPEFLTYFQNEAQLDKSGLPSDRFFAERPEGSVSTLKIQRTQQEDSAVYLCASSLVGRTSGGSYEQYFGPGTRLTVT.

The CDR3 sequence is CASRQGSSYEQYF. The DNA for the CDR3 is TGTGCCAGCCGACAGGGGAGCTCCTACGAGCAGTACTTC. The V call is TRBV11-2, the J call TRBJ2-7, with 8 bases matching TRBD1. V was pared by 8 bases and J by 0 bases, with 3 bases of the junction left unmatched. The CDR3 is 13 residues long. Germline CDR1 and CDR2: SGHAT and FQNNGV.

The table lists this clone with a few counts. This rearrangement joins TRBV5-6 to TRBJ1-1; D call uncertain. CDR3 size: 14 residues. Trimming shortened V by 2 bases and J by 1 base, and 9 bases separated the two germline ends. The V gene's germline CDR1 is SGHDT and CDR2 YYEEEE. CDR3 DNA: TGTGCCAGCAGCTTCATGGCTGGGAACACTGAAGCTTTCTTT. This gives the protein CASSFMAGNTEAFF.

The rearrangement links TRBV6-1 to TRBJ1-1; D may be TRBD1 (5 bases). Germline V gives CDR1 MNHNS, CDR2 SASEGT. V shed 6 bases and J shed 1 base, with 9 bases lying between them. This CDR3 contains 13 residues. As DNA, the CDR3 is TGTGCCAGCAGCCCGACAGAGAACACTGAAGCTTTCTTT. It encodes CASSPTENTEAFF.